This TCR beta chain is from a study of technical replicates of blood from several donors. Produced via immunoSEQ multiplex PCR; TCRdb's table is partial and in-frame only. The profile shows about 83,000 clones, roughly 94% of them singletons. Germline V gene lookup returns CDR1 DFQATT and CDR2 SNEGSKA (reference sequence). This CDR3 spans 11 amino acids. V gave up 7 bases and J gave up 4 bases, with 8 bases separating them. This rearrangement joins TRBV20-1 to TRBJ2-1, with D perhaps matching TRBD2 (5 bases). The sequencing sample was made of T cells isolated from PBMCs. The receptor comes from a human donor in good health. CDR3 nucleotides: TGCAGTGGGACTTCTTACAATGAGCAGTTCTTC. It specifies CSGTSYNEQFF.